What follows is one TCR beta chain and its context. The antigen is not known. This sample is part of a study of cytomegalovirus exposure and HLA in healthy donors. This cohort consisted of healthy bone marrow donors. Overall study results and limits: A likely sequencing artifact accounted for one observed cluster of highly shared sequence variants. TCR beta sequences numbering under 20,000 were associated with HLA alleles at 0.05 false discovery rate in a later analysis. In a later analysis, several top co-occurrence clusters appeared linked to parvovirus B19, influenza, CMV and Epstein-Barr virus.

PCR used 60 Vbeta primers and 13 Jbeta primers. The protocol was immunoSEQ multiplex PCR, while the TCRdb copy is restricted to in-frame clones and leaves out a portion. The top ten clones hold about 10% of a sample with under 200,000 clones, 65% to 90% of them seen once. Sequencing was performed on PBMCs. This sequence was found in a man aged 45 to 65 in good health and CMV-seropositive.

CDR3 sequence reads: CASSPGWQGTYGYTF. The CDR3 nucleotides are TGCGCCAGCAGCCCCGGCTGGCAGGGGACCTATGGCTACACCTTC. The chain combines TRBV4-3 with TRBJ1-2; D perhaps matches TRBD1 (6 bases). The CDR3 consists of 15 residues. CDR1 LGHNA and CDR2 YSLEER come from the germline V gene. Trimming stripped 4 bases from V and 4 bases from J, with 16 bases between.